Listed below are T cell receptor beta chains from one sample, sequenced in a study of cytomegalovirus exposure and HLA in healthy donors. Only in-frame clones appear in the TCRdb table, and some are missing; sequencing was by immunoSEQ multiplex PCR. The sample carries roughly 280,000 clones, 86% recorded once. What was sequenced was PBMCs. Every receptor here comes from a woman in her late teens or twenties in good health and CMV-seronegative. Both conserved end residues are part of each CDR3. A D gene is named only where the DNA matches it firmly. Some rows mark clone size as missing; the rest say once, few, many or name a class of expanded clone.

TRBV2	.	.	TRBJ2-5	TGTGCCAGCAGTGATGTCAGGGCGGGGACGGAGACCCAGTACTTC	CASSDVRAGTETQYF
TRBV30	.	.	TRBJ1-5	TGTGCCTGGAGTGTAGGAGGTTCGGCTCAGCCCCAGCATTTT	CAWSVGGSAQPQHF
TRBV27	once	TRBD1	TRBJ1-1	TGTGCCAGCAGCCACCGGGACAGGGGAAGGAGGGCTGAAGCTTTCTTT	CASSHRDRGRRAEAFF
TRBV6-6	.	.	TRBJ2-7	TGTGCCAGCAGTCTCGGACAGAGCTCCTACGAGCAGTACTTC	CASSLGQSSYEQYF
TRBV7-8	.	.	TRBJ1-4	TGTGCCAGCAGCTTAGTACTTTCTGGGGAAGCGGATGAAAAACTGTTTTTT	CASSLVLSGEADEKLFF
TRBV6-5	.	TRBD2	TRBJ2-5	TGTGCCAGCAGTTACTCGGGACTACCAGAAGAGACCCAGTACTTC	CASSYSGLPEETQYF
TRBV7-6	.	.	TRBJ2-5	TGTGCCAGCAGCCGCATTCCCGACAGGATAGAGACCCAGTACTTC	CASSRIPDRIETQYF
TRBV27	.	TRBD2	TRBJ2-1	TGTGCCAGCAGCCGGCGACTAGCGGGCTCCTACAATGAGCAGTTCTTC	CASSRRLAGSYNEQFF
TRBV7-8	once	.	TRBJ1-2	TGTGCCAGCAGCTCCGGTTCAGGCTATGGCTACACCTTC	CASSSGSGYGYTF
TRBV5-1	.	.	TRBJ1-2	TGCGCCAGCAGTCGGGGGGACATCCACTATGGCTACACCTTC	CASSRGDIHYGYTF
TRBV5-4	.	.	TRBJ1-1	TGTGCCAGCAGCTTTGGAGGTCTAGAAGCTTTCTTT	CASSFGGLEAFF
TRBV6-5	.	TRBD2	TRBJ2-3	TGTGCCAGCAGCCGTCTAGCGGGGTACACAGATACGCAGTATTTT	CASSRLAGYTDTQYF
TRBV6-4	many	TRBD2	TRBJ2-1	TGTGCCAGCAGCCCGACCGGGACTAGCGGGAGCGATGAGCAGTTCTTC	CASSPTGTSGSDEQFF
TRBV6-5	.	TRBD2	TRBJ2-5	TGTGCCAGCAGAAGACTAGCGGGGAATCAAGAGACCCAGTACTTC	CASRRLAGNQETQYF
TRBV27	.	TRBD1	TRBJ1-1	TGTGCCAGCAGTCACATACCCAGGGGGCTCGGGAACACTGAAGCTTTCTTT	CASSHIPRGLGNTEAFF
TRBV9	.	.	TRBJ1-2	TGTGCCAGCAGCACCCGGAAGACTGATAACTATGGCTACACCTTC	CASSTRKTDNYGYTF
TRBV4-1	.	TRBD2	TRBJ2-1	TGCGCCAGCAGCCAAGTAGTATTTAGCGGGAGCCCGGCCTACGTCCATGAGCAGTTCTTC	CASSQVVFSGSPAYVHEQFF